This T cell receptor beta chain comes out of a study of CD8 T cells in Susac syndrome. Random hexamers were used to reverse transcribe an amount of about 0.45 to 1 ug RNA. TCRdb fed the immunoSEQ multiplex PCR reads into MiXCR, producing one record per CDR3 protein. The repertoire holds roughly 130,000 distinct CDR3 sequences, with about 95% as singletons. With V trimmed by 0 bases and J by 4 bases, 6 bases remained unmatched. Germline CDR1 is DFQATT and CDR2 is SNEGSKA (reference sequence). There are 15 residues in the CDR3. Age- and sex-matched healthy donors served as the control group. The source is a human donor in good health. Specimen: CD4+ T cells from PBMCs. V usage is TRBV20-1 and J usage is TRBJ1-2, with 9 bases identical to TRBD1. Here the CDR3 reads CSARDLGQGTYGYTF. CDR3 in DNA: TGCAGTGCTAGAGATTTAGGACAGGGGACCTATGGCTACACCTTC.